Presented here are 4 T cell receptor beta chains from one specimen sequenced in a study of T cell responses to AZD1222 COVID-19 vaccine. TCRdb's table, derived via immunoSEQ multiplex PCR, lists solely in-frame clones and lacks some. The sample has 110,000 to 150,000 clones, about 88% seen once. This specimen was peripheral blood, taken on day 0 of AZD1222 vaccination. These receptors were taken from an adult in good health.

The rearrangement uses TRBV28 and TRBJ1-5, with D unresolved. Germline lookup yields CDR1 MDHEN and CDR2 SYDVKM. This CDR3 is built from 14 residues. V lost 2 bases, J lost 1 base, and 6 bases lay in between. The CDR3 DNA follows: TGTGCCAGCAGTTTAAGTCTCAGCAATCAGCCCCAGCATTTT. Residues: CASSLSLSNQPQHF.

The chain joins TRBV18 to TRBJ1-1; D is unresolved. V lost 2 bases to trimming and J lost 1 base, with 14 bases between them. Germline V gives CDR1 KGHSH, CDR2 LQKENI. CDR3 size: 16 residues. CDR3 sequence reads: CASSPGGNLANTEAFF. CDR3 DNA sequence: TGTGCCAGCTCACCAGGTGGAAATTTGGCGAACACTGAAGCTTTCTTT.

The chain employs TRBV28 and TRBJ1-2, with D perhaps matching TRBD1 (6 bases). V gave up 3 bases and J gave up 4 bases, with 15 bases separating them. Germline V gives CDR1 MDHEN, CDR2 SYDVKM. CDR3 size: 15 residues. The CDR3: CASSLIPTGSYGYTF. Here the CDR3 DNA reads TGTGCCAGCAGTTTGATCCCGACAGGATCCTATGGCTACACCTTC.

The chain employs TRBV2 and TRBJ1-5; D is uncertain. The CDR3 has 15 amino acids. The germline V and J ends were trimmed by 4 bases and 3 bases, with 13 bases remaining between them. In germline, CDR1 is SNHLY, CDR2 FYNNEI. The CDR3 region has the DNA TGTGCCAGCAGTGGGGTCTCGTTCTCCAATCAGCCCCAGCATTTT. Its translation is CASSGVSFSNQPQHF.